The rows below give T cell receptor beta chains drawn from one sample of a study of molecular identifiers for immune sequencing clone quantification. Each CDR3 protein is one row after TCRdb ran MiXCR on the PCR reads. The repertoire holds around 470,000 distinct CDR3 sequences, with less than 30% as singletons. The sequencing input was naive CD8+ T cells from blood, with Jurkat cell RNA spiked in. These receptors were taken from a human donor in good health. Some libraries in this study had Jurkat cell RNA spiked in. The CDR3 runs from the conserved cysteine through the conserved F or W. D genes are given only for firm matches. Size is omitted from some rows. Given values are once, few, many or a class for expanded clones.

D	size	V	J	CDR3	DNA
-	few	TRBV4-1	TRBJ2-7	CASSQDSQGGLFYEQYF	TGCGCCAGCAGCCAAGATTCGCAGGGGGGGCTTTTCTACGAGCAGTACTTC
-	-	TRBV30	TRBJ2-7	CAWSSRQAYEQYF	TGTGCCTGGAGTTCCCGACAGGCCTACGAGCAGTACTTC
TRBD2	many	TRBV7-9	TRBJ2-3	CASSPSGRAGDTQYF	TGTGCCAGCAGCCCGAGCGGGAGGGCCGGAGATACGCAGTATTTT
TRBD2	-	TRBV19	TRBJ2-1	CASSLALAGGPSEQFF	TGTGCCAGTAGTCTCGCTCTAGCGGGAGGGCCGAGTGAGCAGTTCTTC
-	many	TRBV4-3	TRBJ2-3	CASSRRVVGAGVGRTDTQYF	TGCGCCAGCAGCCGCCGAGTGGTAGGAGCCGGAGTTGGACGCACAGATACGCAGTATTTT
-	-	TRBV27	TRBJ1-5	CASSPHGQPQHF	TGTGCCAGCAGTCCCCACGGTCAGCCCCAGCATTTT
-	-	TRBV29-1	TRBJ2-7	CSTTGTSYEQYF	TGCAGCACTACAGGGACGTCCTACGAGCAGTACTTC
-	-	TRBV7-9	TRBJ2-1	CASSRGGGYNEQFF	TGTGCCAGCAGCCGAGGGGGGGGATACAATGAGCAGTTCTTC
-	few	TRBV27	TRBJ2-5	CASSLISGSQETQYF	TGTGCCAGCAGTCTTATCTCGGGAAGTCAGGAGACCCAGTACTTC
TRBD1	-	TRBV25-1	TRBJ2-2	CASSDGQGALTGELFF	TGTGCCAGCAGTGACGGACAGGGGGCTTTGACCGGGGAGCTGTTTTTT
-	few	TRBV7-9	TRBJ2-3	CASSLAYEGGTDTQYF	TGTGCCAGCAGCTTAGCCTACGAGGGTGGCACAGATACGCAGTATTTT
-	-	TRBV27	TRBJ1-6	CASSSAGRSYNSPLHF	TGTGCCAGCAGTTCGGCAGGACGCTCCTATAATTCACCCCTCCACTTT
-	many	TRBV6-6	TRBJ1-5	CASRSNGYSNQPQHF	TGTGCCAGCAGATCAAACGGGTATAGCAATCAGCCCCAGCATTTT
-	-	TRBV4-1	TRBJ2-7	CASSQALGISYERYF	TGCGCCAGCAGCCAAGCGCTGGGAATATCCTACGAGCGGTACTTC
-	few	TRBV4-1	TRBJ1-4	CASSQDPGTNEKLFF	TGCGCCAGCAGCCAAGATCCGGGCACTAATGAAAAACTGTTTTTT
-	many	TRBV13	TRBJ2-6	CASSLTTAGANVLTF	TGTGCCAGCAGCTTAACGACAGCCGGGGCCAACGTCCTGACTTTC
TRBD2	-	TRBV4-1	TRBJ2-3	CARSPSPSGGFSAPPYF	TGCGCCCGCAGCCCGTCCCCTAGCGGGGGTTTCTCAGCTCCGCCGTATTTT
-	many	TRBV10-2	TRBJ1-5	CASSDVGSNQPQHF	TGCGCCAGCAGTGATGTAGGTAGCAATCAGCCCCAGCATTTT
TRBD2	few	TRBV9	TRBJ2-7	CASSPRLAGNYEQYF	TGTGCCAGCAGCCCTCGACTAGCGGGCAACTACGAGCAGTACTTC
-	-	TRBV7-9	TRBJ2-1	CASSSGSRDEQFF	TGTGCCAGCAGCTCCGGCAGCCGGGATGAGCAGTTCTTC
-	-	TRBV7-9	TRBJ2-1	CASIDSSYNEQFF	TGTGCCAGCATTGATAGCTCCTACAATGAGCAGTTCTTC
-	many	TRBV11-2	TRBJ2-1	CASSYKEIEQFF	TGTGCCAGCAGCTACAAGGAGATTGAGCAGTTCTTC
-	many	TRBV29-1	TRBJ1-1	CSVTQSNTEAFF	TGCAGCGTTACACAGTCGAACACTGAAGCTTTCTTT
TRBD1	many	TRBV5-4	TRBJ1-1	CATRDRGNPEAFF	TGTGCCACGCGAGACAGGGGAAACCCTGAAGCTTTCTTT
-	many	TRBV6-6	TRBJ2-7	CASGDRSEQYF	TGTGCCAGCGGGGATCGGAGCGAGCAGTACTTC
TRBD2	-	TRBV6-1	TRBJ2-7	CATELSGKAYEQYF	TGTGCCACCGAGCTTAGCGGGAAAGCCTACGAGCAGTACTTC
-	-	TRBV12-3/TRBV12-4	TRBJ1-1	CASSFGAYPRMNTEAFF	TGTGCCAGCTCGTTCGGGGCGTACCCCCGAATGAACACTGAAGCTTTCTTT
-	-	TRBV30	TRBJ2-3	CAWSVDILPSTDTQYF	TGTGCCTGGAGTGTCGACATCCTACCTAGCACAGATACGCAGTATTTT
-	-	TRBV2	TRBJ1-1	CASSEGPGLGRNTEAFF	TGTGCCAGCAGTGAGGGGCCAGGGCTGGGAAGAAACACTGAAGCTTTCTTT
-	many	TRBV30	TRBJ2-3	CAWSRNRDDLTDTQYF	TGTGCCTGGAGTCGAAACCGGGACGACCTCACAGATACGCAGTATTTT
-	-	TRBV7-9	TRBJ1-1	CASSLYDSGGGSNTEAFF	TGTGCCAGCAGCTTATATGATAGTGGGGGAGGTTCGAACACTGAAGCTTTCTTT
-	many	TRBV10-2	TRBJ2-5	CASSEYGQETQYF	TGCGCCAGCAGTGAGTACGGACAAGAGACCCAGTACTTC
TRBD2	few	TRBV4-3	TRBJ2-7	CASSQGTSSTCEQYF	TGCGCCAGCAGCCAAGGGACTAGTTCAACCTGCGAGCAGTACTTC
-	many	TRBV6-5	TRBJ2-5	CASSHGTQETQYF	TGTGCCAGCAGCCACGGGACACAAGAGACCCAGTACTTC
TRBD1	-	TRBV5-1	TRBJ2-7	CASSLEVWTGGYEQYF	TGCGCCAGCAGCTTGGAAGTATGGACAGGTGGCTACGAGCAGTACTTC
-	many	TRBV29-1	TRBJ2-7	CSVGMTGGWQYF	TGCAGCGTTGGCATGACCGGGGGCTGGCAGTACTTC
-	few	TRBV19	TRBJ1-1	CASSWGDKTMNTEAFF	TGTGCCAGTAGTTGGGGGGATAAAACCATGAACACTGAAGCTTTCTTT
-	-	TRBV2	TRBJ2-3	CASTSPAGNGNTQYF	TGTGCCAGCACCTCCCCGGCGGGGAACGGTAATACGCAGTATTTT
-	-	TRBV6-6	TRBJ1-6	CASNKDGSSYNSPLHF	TGTGCCAGCAACAAAGACGGGAGCTCCTATAATTCACCCCTCCACTTT
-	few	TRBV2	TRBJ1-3	CASSEGAPSQLVGNTIYF	TGTGCCAGCAGTGAAGGGGCCCCCTCCCAGCTCGTTGGAAACACCATATATTTT
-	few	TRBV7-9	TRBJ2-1	CASSLVIAGLDNEQFF	TGTGCCAGCAGCTTAGTTATTGCGGGGCTGGACAATGAGCAGTTCTTC
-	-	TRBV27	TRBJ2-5	CASSPNSLLYQETQYF	TGTGCCAGCAGCCCGAACAGTCTTTTGTACCAAGAGACCCAGTACTTC
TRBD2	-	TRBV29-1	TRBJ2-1	CSVRLAGSEQFF	TGCAGCGTTCGACTAGCGGGATCTGAGCAGTTCTTC
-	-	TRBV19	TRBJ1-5	CASSWGGSQPQHF	TGTGCCAGTAGTTGGGGGGGTAGTCAGCCCCAGCATTTT
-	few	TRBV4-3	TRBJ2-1	CASSQDRIGVSYNEQFF	TGCGCCAGCAGCCAAGATCGGATCGGGGTCTCCTACAATGAGCAGTTCTTC
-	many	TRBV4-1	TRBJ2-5	CASSQEWSQETQYF	TGCGCCAGCAGCCAAGAATGGAGCCAAGAGACCCAGTACTTC
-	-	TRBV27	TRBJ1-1	CASSLVGPGEAFF	TGTGCCAGCAGTTTAGTAGGTCCCGGTGAAGCTTTCTTT
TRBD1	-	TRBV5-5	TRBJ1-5	CASSVGQVYQPQHF	TGTGCCAGCAGCGTGGGACAGGTTTATCAGCCCCAGCATTTT
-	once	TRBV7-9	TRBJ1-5	CASSPPGRNQPQHF	TGTGCCAGCAGCCCCCCGGGGCGGAATCAGCCCCAGCATTTT
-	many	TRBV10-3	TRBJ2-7	CAISESLYEQYF	TGTGCCATCAGTGAGTCCCTCTACGAGCAGTACTTC
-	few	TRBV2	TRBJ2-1	CASGLSVSYNEQFF	TGTGCCAGCGGACTAAGCGTCTCCTACAATGAGCAGTTCTTC
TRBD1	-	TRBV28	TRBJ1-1	CASTYRGGGTEAFF	TGTGCCAGCACTTACAGGGGAGGAGGAACTGAAGCTTTCTTT
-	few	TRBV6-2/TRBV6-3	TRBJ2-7	CASSYFARPAYEQYF	TGTGCCAGCAGTTACTTTGCCAGGCCAGCCTACGAGCAGTACTTC
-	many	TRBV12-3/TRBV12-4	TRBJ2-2	CASSFTGYTGELFF	TGTGCCAGCAGTTTCACAGGGTACACCGGGGAGCTGTTTTTT
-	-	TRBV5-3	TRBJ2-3	CASGLRGSRTVDTQYF	TGTGCCAGCGGACTTCGCGGGTCAAGAACGGTAGATACGCAGTATTTT